The clone carrying this TCR beta chain has a count of ten or more. Its target is unknown. Libraries for TCR beta were made by quantitative 5'-RACE with molecular barcodes. TCRdb reanalysed the 5' RACE reads using MiXCR and keeps one entry per CDR3 protein. In the table there are 85,000 to 100,000 distinct CDR3 sequences, 8.8% of which are singletons. Germline assignment: CDR1 SGHDT and CDR2 YYEEEE. CDR3 length equals 14 residues. Trimming cost V 4 bases and J 2 bases, with 11 bases left between them. The data were taken from a study of CD8 T cells in ankylosing spondylitis. Broader study findings: Past research had described some motif variants in reactive arthritis synovial fluid and blood. One TCR beta motif, made up of eight highly homologous variants, appeared characteristic of ankylosing spondylitis blood. Matched ankylosing spondylitis synovial fluid reportedly contained a significantly enriched population of disease-linked clones.

The gene calls are TRBV5-6 and TRBJ2-3; D remains unclear. Sequencing used blood, either unsorted or a sorted T cell fraction (not recorded which). The receptor was isolated from a male donor with ankylosing spondylitis or in good health (not recorded which). CDR3 amino acids: CASSDGIDTDTQYF. DNA for the CDR3: TGTGCCAGCAGCGACGGCATAGACACAGATACGCAGTATTTT.